A single sample is the source of the 3 T cell receptor beta chains below, sequenced in a study of T-cell memory formation after mild COVID-19. TCRdb reanalysed the 5' RACE reads using MiXCR and keeps one entry per CDR3 protein. The table shows hundreds of thousands of distinct CDR3 sequences, with 15% to 20% occurring only once. Sequenced input: PBMCs or a T cell subset sorted from them (not recorded which). The receptor source for this set is a man aged 18 to 29 who had mild COVID-19 (a few samples of this study predate the infection). Cell type and time point are not known.

The chain is built from TRBV14 and TRBJ1-6, with D maybe TRBD1 (6 bases). The V gene's germline CDR1 is SGHDN and CDR2 FVKESK. The CDR3 is 16 amino acids. Trimming shortened V by 0 bases and J by 10 bases, and 16 bases separated the two germline ends. The CDR3 spells CASSQDAQGPESPLHF. As DNA, the CDR3 is TGTGCCAGCAGCCAAGATGCCCAGGGGCCAGAATCACCCCTCCACTTT. The entire variable domain, with the rest obtained from reference TRBV14 and TRBJ1-6, is as follows: EAGVTQFPSHSVIEKGQTVTLRCDPISGHDNLYWYRRVMGKEIKFLLHFVKESKQDESGMPNNRFLAERTGGTYSTLKVQPAELEDSGVYFCASSQDAQGPESPLHFGNGTRLTVT.

The sample holds a few counts of this clonotype. The chain uses TRBV18 and TRBJ2-3, with D maybe TRBD2 (7 bases). V was cut by 5 bases and J by 2 bases, with 11 bases left in between. In germline, CDR1 is KGHSH, CDR2 LQKENI. This CDR3 spans 14 amino acids. The CDR3 sequence: CASSTGGNTDTQYF. The CDR3, as DNA: TGTGCCAGCTCAACGGGGGGCAACACAGATACGCAGTATTTT.

This clonotype has at least ten counts. The J gene is TRBJ2-5, the V gene TRBV7-2, with 9 bases that match TRBD2. The germline V gene encodes CDR1 SGHTA and CDR2 FQGNSA. The CDR3 is 18 amino acids. V was pared by 1 base and J by 5 bases, with 14 bases of the junction left unmatched. CDR3 sequence (DNA): TGTGCCAGCAGCTTAGGCGGTGCTAGCGGGGCCCCTCGGGAGACCCAGTACTTC. Translated, it gives CASSLGGASGAPRETQYF.